This T cell receptor beta chain stems from a study of T-cell reconstitution after alpha-beta-depleted transplantation in children. The CDR3 length is 15 residues. V was pared by 3 bases and J by 6 bases, with 14 bases between. CDR1 and CDR2 (germline): ENHRY, SYGVKD. It was with unique molecular identifiers that the TCRbeta library was prepared. TCRdb ran MiXCR on the PCR reads and lists one entry per CDR3 protein. The sample has about 440,000 distinct CDR3 sequences; 43% are singletons. The source material was PBMCs, sampled before TCRalphabeta/CD19-depleted stem cell transplant. This TCR came from a girl aged 2 to 9 with aplastic anemia, due to receive a stem cell transplant. The chain uses TRBV10-3 and TRBJ2-2; the D call may be TRBD1 or TRBD2 (7 bases each). The CDR3 loop reads CAISEEQGRAGELFF. CDR3 sequence (DNA): TGTGCCATCAGTGAAGAACAGGGGAGGGCCGGGGAGCTGTTTTTT.